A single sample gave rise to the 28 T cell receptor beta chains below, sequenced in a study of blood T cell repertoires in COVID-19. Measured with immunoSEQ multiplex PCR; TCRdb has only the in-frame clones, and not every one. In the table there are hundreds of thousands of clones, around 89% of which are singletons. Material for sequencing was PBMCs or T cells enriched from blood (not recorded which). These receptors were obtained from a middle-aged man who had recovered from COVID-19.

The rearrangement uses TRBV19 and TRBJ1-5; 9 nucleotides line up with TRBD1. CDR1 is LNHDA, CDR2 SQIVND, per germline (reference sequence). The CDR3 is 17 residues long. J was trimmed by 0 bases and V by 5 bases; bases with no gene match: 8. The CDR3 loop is CASSPQDRGISNQPQHF. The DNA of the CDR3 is TGTGCCAGTAGTCCCCAGGACAGGGGAATTAGCAATCAGCCCCAGCATTTT.

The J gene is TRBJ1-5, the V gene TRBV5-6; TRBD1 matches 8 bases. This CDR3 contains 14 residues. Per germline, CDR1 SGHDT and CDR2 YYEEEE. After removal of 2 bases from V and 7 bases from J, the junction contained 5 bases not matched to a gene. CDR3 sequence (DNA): TGTGCCAGCAGCTTCCGACAGGGGAAGCAGCCCCAGCATTTT. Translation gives CASSFRQGKQPQHF.

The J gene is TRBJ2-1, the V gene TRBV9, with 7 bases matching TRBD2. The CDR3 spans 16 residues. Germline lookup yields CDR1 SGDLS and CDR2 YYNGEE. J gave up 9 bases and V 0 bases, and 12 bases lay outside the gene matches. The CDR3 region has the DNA TGTGCCAGCAGCGTAGAACCACGGGAGGAAAGGGGTGAGCAGTTCTTC. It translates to CASSVEPREERGEQFF.

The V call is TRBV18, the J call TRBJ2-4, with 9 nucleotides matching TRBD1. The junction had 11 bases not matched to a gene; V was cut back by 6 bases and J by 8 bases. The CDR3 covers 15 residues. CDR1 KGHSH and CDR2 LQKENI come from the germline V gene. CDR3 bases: TGTGCCAGCTCCCCGGTCGGGACAGGGATCGACATTCAGTACTTC. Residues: CASSPVGTGIDIQYF.

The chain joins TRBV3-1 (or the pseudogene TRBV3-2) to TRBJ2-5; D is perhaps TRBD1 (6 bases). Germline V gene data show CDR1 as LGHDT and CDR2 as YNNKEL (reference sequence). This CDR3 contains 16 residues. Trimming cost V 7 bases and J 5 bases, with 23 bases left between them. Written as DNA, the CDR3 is TGTGCCAGCACCCCTTCACAGGGTTTCGGGTGGGAGACCCAGTACTTC. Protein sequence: CASTPSQGFGWETQYF.

In DNA, the CDR3 is TGTGCTAGTGGTTTGTCTGCTCAGCCAGGGGAGACCCAGTACTTC. Protein product: CASGLSAQPGETQYF. This chain links TRBV12-5 with TRBJ2-5, with a weak D call TRBD1 (5 bases). CDR1 and CDR2 from the germline V gene are LGHNT and FRNRAP. The CDR3 is 15 residues long. V lost 2 bases and J 5 bases, leaving 15 bases between the germline ends.

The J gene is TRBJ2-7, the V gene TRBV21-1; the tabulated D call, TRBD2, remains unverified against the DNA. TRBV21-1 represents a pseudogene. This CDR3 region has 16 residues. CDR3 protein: CASSLNGGRGSYEQYF. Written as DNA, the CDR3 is TGTGCCAGCAGCCTTAATGGGGGGAGAGGCTCCTACGAGCAGTACTTC.

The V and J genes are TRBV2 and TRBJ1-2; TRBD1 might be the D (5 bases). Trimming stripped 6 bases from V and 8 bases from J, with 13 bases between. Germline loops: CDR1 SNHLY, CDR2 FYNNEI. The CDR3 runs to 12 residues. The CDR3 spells CASRNDSYGYTF. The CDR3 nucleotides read TGTGCCAGCAGGAACGACAGTTACGGCTACACCTTC. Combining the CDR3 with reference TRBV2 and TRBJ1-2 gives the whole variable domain EPEVTQTPSHQVTQMGQEVILRCVPISNHLYFYWYRQILGQKVEFLVSFYNNEISEKSEIFDDQFSVERPDGSNFTLKIRSTKLEDSAMYFCASRNDSYGYTFGSGTRLTVV.

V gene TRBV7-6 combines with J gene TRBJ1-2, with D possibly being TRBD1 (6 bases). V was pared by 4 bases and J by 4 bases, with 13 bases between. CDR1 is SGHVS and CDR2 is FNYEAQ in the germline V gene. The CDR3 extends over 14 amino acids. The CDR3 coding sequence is TGTGCCAGCAGCTCTGAGACAGGCCTCTATGGCTACACCTTC. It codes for CASSSETGLYGYTF.

CDR3: CASSDLRKTGGVYNEQFF. The CDR3 coding sequence is TGTGCCAGCAGTGACCTACGAAAGACAGGGGGCGTTTACAATGAGCAGTTCTTC. The V call is TRBV6-1, the J call TRBJ2-1; 10 bases align to TRBD1. After removal of 3 bases from V and 4 bases from J, the junction contained 12 bases not matched to a gene. The CDR3 length is 18 residues. Germline assignment: CDR1 MNHNS and CDR2 SASEGT.

The CDR3, as DNA: TGTGCCAGCAGCCCCTCGGGACAGGGGGCAGGTGAGCAGTTCTTC. Its translation is CASSPSGQGAGEQFF. This chain uses TRBV28 with TRBJ2-1; 12 nucleotides align to TRBD1. The CDR3 totals 15 residues. Germline lookup yields CDR1 MDHEN and CDR2 SYDVKM. V lost 6 bases and J lost 9; bases outside the gene matches: 9.

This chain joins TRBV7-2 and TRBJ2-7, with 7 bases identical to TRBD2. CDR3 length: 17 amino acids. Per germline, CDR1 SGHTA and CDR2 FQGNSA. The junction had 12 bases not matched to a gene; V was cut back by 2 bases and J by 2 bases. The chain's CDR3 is CASSLTITSGAPYEQYF. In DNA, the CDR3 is TGTGCCAGCAGCTTAACGATAACGAGCGGGGCTCCCTACGAGCAGTACTTC.

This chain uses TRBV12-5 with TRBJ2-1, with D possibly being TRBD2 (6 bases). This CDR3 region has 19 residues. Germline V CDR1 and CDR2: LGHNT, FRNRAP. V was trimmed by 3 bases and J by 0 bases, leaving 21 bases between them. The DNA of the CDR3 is TGTGCTAGTGGTTTTTCCAGGGATAATTCCGGGAGCTCCTACAATGAGCAGTTCTTC. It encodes CASGFSRDNSGSSYNEQFF.

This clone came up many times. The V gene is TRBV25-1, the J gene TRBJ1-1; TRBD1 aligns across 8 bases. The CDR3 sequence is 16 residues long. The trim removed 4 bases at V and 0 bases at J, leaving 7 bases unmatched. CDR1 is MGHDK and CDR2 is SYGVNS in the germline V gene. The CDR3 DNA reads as TGTGCCAGCAGTGCCTCAGGGGGCCCTCTGAACACTGAAGCTTTCTTT. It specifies CASSASGGPLNTEAFF.

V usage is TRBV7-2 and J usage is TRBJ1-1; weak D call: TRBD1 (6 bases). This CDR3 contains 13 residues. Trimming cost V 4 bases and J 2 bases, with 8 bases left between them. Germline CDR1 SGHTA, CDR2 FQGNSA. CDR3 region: CASSWTANTEAFF. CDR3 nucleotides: TGTGCCAGCAGCTGGACAGCCAACACTGAAGCTTTCTTT.

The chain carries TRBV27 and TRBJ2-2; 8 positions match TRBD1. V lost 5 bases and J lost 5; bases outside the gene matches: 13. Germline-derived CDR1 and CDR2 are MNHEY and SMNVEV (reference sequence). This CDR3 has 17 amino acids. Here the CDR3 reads CASSPPRGRGRTGELFF. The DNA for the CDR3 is TGTGCCAGCAGTCCCCCAAGGGGCAGGGGGCGAACCGGGGAGCTGTTTTTT.

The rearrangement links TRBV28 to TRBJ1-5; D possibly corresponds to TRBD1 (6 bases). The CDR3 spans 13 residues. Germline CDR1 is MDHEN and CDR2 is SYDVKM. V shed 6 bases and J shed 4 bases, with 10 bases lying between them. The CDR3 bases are TGTGCCAGCAGCCCTACAGGGAATCAGCCCCAGCATTTT. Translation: CASSPTGNQPQHF.

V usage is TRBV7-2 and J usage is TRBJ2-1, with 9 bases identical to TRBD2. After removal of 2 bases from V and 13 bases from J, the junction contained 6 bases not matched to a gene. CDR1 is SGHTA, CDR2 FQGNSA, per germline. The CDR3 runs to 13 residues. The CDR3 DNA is TGTGCCAGCAGCTTATGGGCTAGCGGGGAACAGTTCTTC. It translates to CASSLWASGEQFF.

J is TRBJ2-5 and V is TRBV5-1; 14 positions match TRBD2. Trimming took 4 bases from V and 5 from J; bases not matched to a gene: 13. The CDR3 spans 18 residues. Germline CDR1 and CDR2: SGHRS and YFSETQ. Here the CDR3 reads CASSTGLAGALLGETQYF. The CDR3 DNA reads TGCGCCAGCAGCACGGGACTAGCGGGAGCCCTACTTGGGGAGACCCAGTACTTC.

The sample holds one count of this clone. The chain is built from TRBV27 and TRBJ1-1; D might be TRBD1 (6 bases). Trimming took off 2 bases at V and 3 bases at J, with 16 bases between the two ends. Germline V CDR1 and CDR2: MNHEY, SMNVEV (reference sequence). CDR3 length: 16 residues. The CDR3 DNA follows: TGTGCCAGCAGTTTACACGGGGGGCTGGAAGACACTGAAGCTTTCTTT. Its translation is CASSLHGGLEDTEAFF.

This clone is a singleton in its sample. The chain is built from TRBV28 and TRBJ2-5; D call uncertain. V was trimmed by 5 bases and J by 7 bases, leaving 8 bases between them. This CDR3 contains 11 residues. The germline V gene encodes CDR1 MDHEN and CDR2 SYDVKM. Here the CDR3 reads CASSGTMTQYF. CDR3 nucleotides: TGTGCCAGCAGTGGAACTATGACCCAGTACTTC.

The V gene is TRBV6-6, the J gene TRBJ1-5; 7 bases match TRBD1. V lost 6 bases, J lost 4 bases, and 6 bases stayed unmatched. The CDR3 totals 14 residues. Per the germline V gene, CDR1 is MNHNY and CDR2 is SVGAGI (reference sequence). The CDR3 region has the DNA TGTGCCAGCAGCCCGACAGGGTGGAATCAGCCCCAGCATTTT. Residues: CASSPTGWNQPQHF.

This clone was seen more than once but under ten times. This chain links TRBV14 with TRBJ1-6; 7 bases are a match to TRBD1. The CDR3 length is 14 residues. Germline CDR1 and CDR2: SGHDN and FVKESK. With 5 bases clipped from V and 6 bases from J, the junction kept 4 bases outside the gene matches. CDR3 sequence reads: CASSDYRGNSPLHF. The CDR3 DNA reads TGTGCCAGCAGCGACTACAGGGGTAATTCACCCCTCCACTTT.

CDR3 sequence: CASSFPSTYEQYF. DNA for the CDR3: TGTGCCAGCAGCTTCCCGAGCACCTACGAGCAGTACTTC. This sequence joins TRBV7-8 and TRBJ2-7; no clear D gene. CDR3 size: 13 residues. Germline loops: CDR1 SGHVS, CDR2 FQNEAQ. V was clipped by 3 bases and J by 2 bases, with 8 bases between them.

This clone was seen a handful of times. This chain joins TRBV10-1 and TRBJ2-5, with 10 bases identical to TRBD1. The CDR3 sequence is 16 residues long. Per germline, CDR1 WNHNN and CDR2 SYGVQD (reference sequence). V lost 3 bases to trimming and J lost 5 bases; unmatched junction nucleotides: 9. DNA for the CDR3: TGCGCCAGCAGTGACCCCGGGACAGGGGCCGGGGAGACCCAGTACTTC. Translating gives CASSDPGTGAGETQYF.

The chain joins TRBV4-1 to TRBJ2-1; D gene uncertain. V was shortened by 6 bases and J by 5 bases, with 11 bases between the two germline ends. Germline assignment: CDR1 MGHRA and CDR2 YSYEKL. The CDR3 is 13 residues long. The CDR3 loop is CASRQPSNNEQFF. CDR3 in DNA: TGCGCCAGCAGACAGCCAAGTAACAATGAGCAGTTCTTC.

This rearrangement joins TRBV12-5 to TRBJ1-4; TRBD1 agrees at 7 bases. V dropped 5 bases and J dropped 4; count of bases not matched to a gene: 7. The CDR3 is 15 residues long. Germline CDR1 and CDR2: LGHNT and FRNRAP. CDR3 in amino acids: CASGPSGTVNEKLFF. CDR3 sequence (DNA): TGTGCTAGTGGTCCATCCGGGACAGTTAATGAAAAACTGTTTTTT.

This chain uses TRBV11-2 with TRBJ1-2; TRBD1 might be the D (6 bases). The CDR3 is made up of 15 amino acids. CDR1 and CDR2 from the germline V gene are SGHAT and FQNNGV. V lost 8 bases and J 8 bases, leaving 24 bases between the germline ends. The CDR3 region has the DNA TGTGCCAGCTCCCGAAGTAGGGGGGGCGCGTGGGGCTACACCTTC. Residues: CASSRSRGGAWGYTF.